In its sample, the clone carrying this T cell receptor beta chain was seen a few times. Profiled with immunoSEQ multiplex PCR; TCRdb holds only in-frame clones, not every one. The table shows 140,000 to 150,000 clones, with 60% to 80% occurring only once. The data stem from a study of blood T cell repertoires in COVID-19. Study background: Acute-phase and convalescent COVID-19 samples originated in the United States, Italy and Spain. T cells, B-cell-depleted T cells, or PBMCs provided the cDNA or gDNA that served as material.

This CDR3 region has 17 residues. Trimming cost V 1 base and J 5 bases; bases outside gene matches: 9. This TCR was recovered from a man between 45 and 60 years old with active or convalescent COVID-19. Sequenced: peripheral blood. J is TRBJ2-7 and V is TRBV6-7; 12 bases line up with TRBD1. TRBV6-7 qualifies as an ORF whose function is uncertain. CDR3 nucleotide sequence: TGTGCCAGCAGTTACTTGATACCGGGACAGGGGGCCCACGAGCAGTACTTC. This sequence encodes CASSYLIPGQGAHEQYF.